A selection of T cell receptor beta chains follows, all from one sample in a study of T cells in localized non-small cell lung cancer. Only in-frame clones appear in the TCRdb table, and some are missing; sequencing was by immunoSEQ multiplex PCR. The table records 15,000 to 20,000 clones, about 80% of them present only once. Here the sequenced sample was peripheral blood, taken before any cancer treatment. These receptors came from a male donor aged 60 or over with stage I lung adenocarcinoma. Each CDR3 is given with its conserved first and last residue. A D gene is named only where the DNA matches it firmly. Size tells how often a clone was seen (once, few, many) or the class of an expanded clone, and some rows leave it out.

>-|TRBJ2-3|-|TRBV21-1
TGTGCCAGCAGCAAAGTTTTGGGTGGCGGGAGGGGAGTTAGCACAGATACGCAGTATTTT
CASSKVLGGGRGVSTDTQYF
>-|TRBJ1-2|-|TRBV14
TGTGCCAGCAGCCAAGGACAATTGTATGGCTACACCTTC
CASSQGQLYGYTF
>medium-sized|TRBJ1-6|-|TRBV10-3
TGTGCCATCAGTAGCAATAAGCCCAATAATTCACCCCTCCACTTT
CAISSNKPNNSPLHF
>-|TRBJ1-4|-|TRBV5-1
TGCGCCAGCAGCGGAGGGCTGGTCGGTGAAAAACTGTTTTTT
CASSGGLVGEKLFF
>-|TRBJ2-2|-|TRBV5-6
TGTGCCAGCAGAACGGCCCCGGGCGGGGAGCTGTTTTTT
CASRTAPGGELFF
>-|TRBJ2-7|-|TRBV19
TGTGCCAGTACAAACAGGGATCCCTACGAGCAGTACTTC
CASTNRDPYEQYF
>-|TRBJ2-1|-|TRBV19
TGTGCCAGTAGTATCACGGAGTTGCAGTTCTTC
CASSITELQFF
>-|TRBJ1-2|-|TRBV28
TGTGCCAGCAGAGCAGGGGATGGCTACACCTTC
CASRAGDGYTF
>-|TRBJ1-2|TRBD1|TRBV6-1
TGTGCCAGCAGTAAACAGGGGGGCGCGTCCGGCTACACCTTC
CASSKQGGASGYTF
>-|TRBJ2-2|-|TRBV18
TGTGCCAGCTCACCACCTCGGGACACCGGGGAGCTGTTTTTT
CASSPPRDTGELFF
>-|TRBJ2-7|-|TRBV6-6
TGTGCCAGCAGTACAGGAGGGGGGGGGTCCTACGAGCAGTACTTC
CASSTGGGGSYEQYF
>-|TRBJ2-3|-|TRBV11-1
TGTGCCAGCAGCTTAGGCATCGGGGGCCTCTCCACAGATACGCAGTATTTT
CASSLGIGGLSTDTQYF
>few|TRBJ2-3|-|TRBV5-1
TGCGCCAGCAGCTTGGCGACAGGGAGGACGCAGTATTTT
CASSLATGRTQYF
>few|TRBJ2-5|TRBD2|TRBV28
TGTGCCAGCAGTTTAATGGCGGGAGGGGAAGAGACCCAGTACTTC
CASSLMAGGEETQYF
>once|TRBJ2-5|-|TRBV2
TGTGCCAGCAGGAAAATCGCCCAAGAGACCCAGTACTTC
CASRKIAQETQYF
>-|TRBJ1-4|-|TRBV18
TGTGCCAGCTCTGCAGGATCAACTAATGAAAAACTGTTTTTT
CASSAGSTNEKLFF
>-|TRBJ1-5|-|TRBV28
TGTGCCAGCAGCAGACAGGCCGGGGGCAATCAGCCCCAGCATTTT
CASSRQAGGNQPQHF
>-|TRBJ2-7|-|TRBV5-4
TGTGCCAGCAGCTTGGGTAATATGGCCCCAAAAGCTGTCGAGCAGTACTTC
CASSLGNMAPKAVEQYF
>-|TRBJ1-1|TRBD1|TRBV4-3
TGCGCCAGCAGCCTGGGACAGGCGACTGAAGCTTTCTTT
CASSLGQATEAFF
>-|TRBJ2-3|TRBD2|TRBV11-2
TGTGCCAGCAGCTTAGGATCCGCTAGCGGAATCACAGATACGCAGTATTTT
CASSLGSASGITDTQYF
>-|TRBJ1-1|-|TRBV29-1
TGCAGCGTTGATTTCGGGGATTACACTGAAGCTTTCTTT
CSVDFGDYTEAFF
>-|TRBJ2-5|-|TRBV6-1
TGTGCCAGCAGTGAACAAGTTACAGACGAGTACTTC
CASSEQVTDEYF
>medium-sized|TRBJ2-7|-|TRBV5-6
TGTGCCAGCAGCCCAGTCCCGGGAGTGGCCTACGAGCAGTACTTC
CASSPVPGVAYEQYF
>-|TRBJ2-7|-|TRBV4-3
TGCGCCAGCAGCCAAGATTTGTCCTACGAGCAGTACTTC
CASSQDLSYEQYF